This T cell receptor beta chain was identified during a study of CD8 T cells in Susac syndrome. CD8+ and CD4+ T cells circulating in blood were sequenced for TCR beta. TEMRA cells were FACS-enriched, while CD8+ and CD4+ T cells were negatively isolated. An amount of RNA that ranged from roughly 0.45 to 1 ug was reverse transcribed with random hexamers. A multiplex approach, immunoSEQ multiplex PCR, amplified TCR beta CDR3 across 54 Vbeta and 13 Jbeta. TCRdb re-called the immunoSEQ multiplex PCR reads with MiXCR, one entry per CDR3 protein. This table has some 190,000 distinct CDR3 sequences, 85% to 95% appearing once. Germline V gene sequence: CDR1 DFQATT, CDR2 SNEGSKA (reference sequence). V was pared by 0 bases and J by 2 bases, with 5 bases of the junction left unmatched. This CDR3 contains 16 residues.

Sequencing input: CD4+ T cells from PBMCs. This chain joins TRBV20-1 and TRBJ2-5, with 11 bases matching TRBD2. This receptor was obtained from a human donor in good health. The CDR3 DNA sequence: TGCAGTGCTAGAGATGCTAGCGGGAGGTATCAAGAGACCCAGTACTTC. Translating it yields CSARDASGRYQETQYF.